This T cell receptor (beta chain) derives from a study of cytomegalovirus exposure and HLA in healthy donors. Study-wide results and caveats: A list of approximately 150 TCR beta chains associated with cytomegalovirus was given. A few CMV-associated chains proved CMV antigen-specific in vitro.

About this clone itself: The antigen is undetermined.

Per the germline V gene, CDR1 is MNHEY and CDR2 is SMNVEV (reference sequence). Germline trimming cut 5 bases from V and 4 bases from J; bases unmatched to any gene: 5. The CDR3 is made up of 14 amino acids. The primer mix had 60 Vbeta and 13 Jbeta primers. Measured with immunoSEQ multiplex PCR; TCRdb has only the in-frame clones, and not every one. The sample has approximately 160,000 clones; roughly 65% are singletons. This clonotype was sampled from a young woman in good health and CMV-seropositive. V gene TRBV27 combines with J gene TRBJ2-1, with 7 bases matching TRBD1. Sequences were obtained from PBMCs. CDR3 in DNA: TGTGCCAGCAGTCCGGGGACAGCTTACAATGAGCAGTTCTTC. This encodes CASSPGTAYNEQFF.